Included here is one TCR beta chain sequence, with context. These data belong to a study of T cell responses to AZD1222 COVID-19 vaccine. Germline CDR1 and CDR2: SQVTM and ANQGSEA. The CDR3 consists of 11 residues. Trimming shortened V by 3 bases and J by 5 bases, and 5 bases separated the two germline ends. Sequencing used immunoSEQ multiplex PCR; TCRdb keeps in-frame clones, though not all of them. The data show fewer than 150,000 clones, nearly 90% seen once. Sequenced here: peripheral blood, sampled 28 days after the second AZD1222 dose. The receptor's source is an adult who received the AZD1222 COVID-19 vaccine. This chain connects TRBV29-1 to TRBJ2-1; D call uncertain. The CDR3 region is CSVEVDNEQFF. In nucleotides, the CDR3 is TGCAGCGTTGAGGTGGACAATGAGCAGTTCTTC.